The rows below give T cell receptor beta chains drawn from one sample of a study of blood T cell repertoires in COVID-19. Assay: immunoSEQ multiplex PCR; the TCRdb copy retains only in-frame clones and omits some. The sample carries around 140,000 clones, approximately 87% recorded once. What was sequenced was peripheral blood. These receptors were collected from a man between 65 and 85 years old with active COVID-19. Each CDR3 is given with its conserved first and last residue. Fields, in order: clone size, J gene, V gene, D gene, CDR3 length, CDR3 protein, CDR3 DNA. A D gene is named only where the DNA matches it firmly. Size is stated for part of the rows, as once, few or many counts, or as a class when the clone is expanded.

NA TRBJ2-1 TRBV4-1 NA 18 CASSQEAMGLAKYNEQFF TGCGCCAGCAGCCAAGAAGCTATGGGGCTAGCGAAATACAATGAGCAGTTCTTC
NA TRBJ1-1 TRBV27 TRBD1 14 CASSPGQRNTEAFF TGTGCCAGCAGTCCGGGACAGCGGAACACTGAAGCTTTCTTT
NA TRBJ2-3 TRBV7-9 NA 14 CASRPNGVPDTQYF TGTGCCAGCAGGCCAAACGGGGTTCCAGATACGCAGTATTTT
NA TRBJ1-2 TRBV19 NA 14 CASSPPEGSYGYTF TGTGCCAGTAGTCCCCCCGAGGGATCCTATGGCTACACCTTC
NA TRBJ1-6 TRBV4-1 NA 16 CASSFPGETYNSPLHF TGCGCCAGCAGCTTCCCAGGGGAAACCTATAATTCACCCCTCCACTTT
NA TRBJ1-5 TRBV2 NA 14 CAGGGRNGNQPQHF TGTGCCGGGGGGGGCCGGAACGGCAATCAGCCCCAGCATTTT
NA TRBJ2-7 TRBV4-1 NA 13 CASSQGLAYEQYF TGCGCCAGCAGCCAAGGGCTCGCATACGAGCAGTACTTC
NA TRBJ1-2 TRBV28 TRBD1 14 CASSPPGTGRGYTF TGTGCCAGCAGTCCCCCCGGGACAGGGCGCGGCTACACCTTC
NA TRBJ2-3 TRBV3-1/TRBV3-2 NA 16 CASSHQRGSSPDTQYF TGTGCCAGCAGCCACCAAAGGGGTAGCTCCCCAGATACGCAGTATTTT
NA TRBJ2-1 TRBV27 TRBD2 17 CASSLIGGPSGREREFF TGTGCCAGCAGTTTGATTGGTGGGCCTAGCGGGAGGGAACGGGAGTTCTTC
NA TRBJ2-7 TRBV13 NA 12 CASSSGITEQYF TGTGCCAGCAGCTCCGGGATCACCGAGCAGTACTTC
many TRBJ1-6 TRBV7-9 NA 14 CASSLEQWNSPLHF TGTGCCAGCAGCTTAGAACAGTGGAATTCACCCCTCCACTTT
NA TRBJ1-5 TRBV16 NA 15 CASSQRQSGNQPQHF TGTGCCAGCAGCCAACGACAGTCAGGCAATCAGCCCCAGCATTTT
NA TRBJ2-1 TRBV7-9 TRBD2 13 CASSLGTGRGEFF TGTGCCAGCAGCTTAGGCACAGGGCGGGGGGAGTTCTTC
NA TRBJ1-1 TRBV28 TRBD1 14 CASKQGGGNTEAFF TGTGCCAGCAAACAGGGGGGAGGGAACACTGAAGCTTTCTTT
NA TRBJ2-4 TRBV5-4 NA 15 CASSLPGQLGNIQYF TGTGCCAGCAGCTTACCCGGACAGCTCGGGAACATTCAGTACTTC
once TRBJ1-5 TRBV7-9 NA 15 CASSLNGYSNQPQHF TGTGCCAGCAGCTTAAACGGGTATAGCAATCAGCCCCAGCATTTT
once TRBJ1-1 TRBV7-9 NA 13 CASSAGLNTEAFF TGTGCCAGCAGCGCGGGACTGAACACTGAAGCTTTCTTT
NA TRBJ2-7 TRBV2 NA 14 CASSEAKSGLPEYF TGTGCCAGCAGTGAAGCGAAGAGCGGCCTCCCCGAGTACTTC
NA TRBJ2-5 TRBV3-1/TRBV3-2 NA 16 CASSLLTRKGQETQYF TGTGCCAGCAGCCTGTTGACTAGAAAGGGTCAAGAGACCCAGTACTTC
NA TRBJ1-2 TRBV27 TRBD1 17 CASSKRTGQDTNYGYTF TGTGCCAGCAGCAAGAGGACAGGGCAGGATACTAACTATGGCTACACCTTC
NA TRBJ2-7 TRBV7-2 TRBD2 13 CASSPTSDYEQYF TGTGCCAGCAGCCCGACTAGCGACTACGAGCAGTACTTC
NA TRBJ2-3 TRBV29-1 TRBD2 16 CSVEVAAGGRTDTQYF TGCAGCGTTGAAGTGGCAGCGGGAGGGCGCACAGATACGCAGTATTTT
NA TRBJ1-1 TRBV7-9 NA 15 CASSLNRVDQGEAFF TGTGCCAGCAGCTTAAATAGGGTGGATCAGGGTGAAGCTTTCTTT
NA TRBJ1-4 TRBV4-1 NA 18 CASSLLPPPFSGGEKLFF TGCGCCAGCAGCCTCCTACCGCCCCCATTCTCTGGAGGTGAAAAACTGTTTTTT
NA TRBJ2-4 TRBV19 TRBD1 15 CASGRGGTGGDIQYF TGTGCCAGTGGCCGTGGTGGGACAGGGGGGGACATTCAGTACTTC
NA TRBJ2-3 TRBV5-1 TRBD1 15 CASNPRDRDSDTQYF TGCGCCAGCAACCCCCGGGACAGAGATTCGGATACGCAGTATTTT
NA TRBJ1-4 TRBV5-1 NA 15 CASSLTRAEYEKLFF TGCGCCAGCAGCCTTACTAGGGCGGAATACGAAAAACTGTTTTTT
NA TRBJ2-5 TRBV11-2 TRBD2 16 CASSLDPGLAGETQYF TGTGCCAGCAGCTTAGACCCCGGACTAGCGGGAGAGACCCAGTACTTC
NA TRBJ1-1 TRBV29-1 TRBD1 13 CSVLRRTGETAFF TGCAGCGTTCTACGTCGGACAGGGGAAACGGCTTTCTTT
NA TRBJ1-1 TRBV6-2/TRBV6-3 TRBD1 17 CASSSDLHRGPGTEAFF TGTGCCAGCAGTTCGGACCTGCACAGGGGGCCTGGGACTGAAGCTTTCTTT
NA TRBJ1-4 TRBV2 TRBD1 15 CASRPQGAPNEKLFF TGTGCCAGCAGGCCACAGGGGGCCCCTAATGAAAAACTGTTTTTT
NA TRBJ1-2 TRBV6-5 NA 13 CASSPGANYGYTF TGTGCCAGCAGCCCGGGAGCTAACTATGGCTACACCTTC
once TRBJ2-5 TRBV24-1 NA 14 CATSDARVPETQYF TGTGCCACCAGTGATGCGCGGGTCCCGGAGACCCAGTACTTC
NA TRBJ2-7 TRBV3-1/TRBV3-2 NA 14 CASSQEREVDEQYF TGTGCCAGCAGCCAAGAGAGGGAGGTAGACGAGCAGTACTTC
NA TRBJ1-2 TRBV5-5 NA 11 CASSLVGQYTF TGTGCCAGCAGCTTGGTTGGCCAGTACACCTTC
NA TRBJ2-2 TRBV7-2 NA 13 CASRGAGTGELFF TGTGCCAGCCGTGGGGCGGGGACCGGGGAGCTGTTTTTT
NA TRBJ1-1 TRBV2 NA 15 CASTLRTALNTEAFF TGTGCCAGCACTCTCCGGACAGCTTTAAACACTGAAGCTTTCTTT